These T cell receptor beta chains were read from a single sample in a study of human T cells and chemical hapten exposure. TCRdb recomputed calls from the RACE reads with MiXCR, one row per CDR3 protein. Of a few hundred thousand distinct CDR3 sequences in the sample, 5% to 6.5% were seen once. Specimen: whole blood, collected in connection with sensitization to the hapten diphenylcyclopropenone (DPC). The receptors shown here come from a woman aged 18-35 years with alopecia areata. Some clones in this sample may be carry-over from other donors' samples. CDR3s include the opening cysteine and the closing phenylalanine or tryptophan. The order of the fields is CDR3 DNA, CDR3 protein, CDR3 length, D gene, J gene, clone size, V gene. D genes are given only for firm matches. Clone size is given for some rows only: seen once, a few or many times, or a class if the clone is expanded.

CDR3nt: TGTGCCAGCAGTTCACTAGCGGCTGACTACAATGAGCAGTTCTTC
CDR3aa: CASSSLAADYNEQFF
len: 15
d_gene: TRBD2
j_gene: TRBJ2-1
abundance: many
v_gene: TRBV6-2/TRBV6-3

CDR3nt: TGTGCCAGCAGCCAAGAAGCCAACAGGGGACGGTCTACTAACTATGGCTACACCTTC
CDR3aa: CASSQEANRGRSTNYGYTF
len: 19
d_gene: TRBD1
j_gene: TRBJ1-2
abundance: .
v_gene: TRBV4-2

CDR3nt: TGTGCCAGCAGTTACTCATACGGGACTACTGTTAACAATGAGCAGTTCTTC
CDR3aa: CASSYSYGTTVNNEQFF
len: 17
d_gene: TRBD2
j_gene: TRBJ2-1
abundance: few
v_gene: TRBV6-6

CDR3nt: TGTGCCAGCAGTGAAGCTGGGGGCGGCACAGATACGCAGTATTTT
CDR3aa: CASSEAGGGTDTQYF
len: 15
d_gene: .
j_gene: TRBJ2-3
abundance: many
v_gene: TRBV6-4

CDR3nt: TGTGCCATCAGTGAGCCTAGCGGAGGGGGGTTCTTC
CDR3aa: CAISEPSGGGFF
len: 12
d_gene: .
j_gene: TRBJ2-1
abundance: .
v_gene: TRBV10-3

CDR3nt: TGCAGTGCTAGCGGAGGACAGGGCGAAGCCAAAAACATTCAGTACTTC
CDR3aa: CSASGGQGEAKNIQYF
len: 16
d_gene: TRBD1
j_gene: TRBJ2-4
abundance: few
v_gene: TRBV20-1

CDR3nt: TGTGCCAGCAGCCAGAACAGGGGAAATGAGCAGTTCTTC
CDR3aa: CASSQNRGNEQFF
len: 13
d_gene: TRBD1
j_gene: TRBJ2-1
abundance: few
v_gene: TRBV3-1

CDR3nt: TGCGCCAGCAGCCAAGATCTGTCCAAAACAACTAATGAAAAACTGTTTTTT
CDR3aa: CASSQDLSKTTNEKLFF
len: 17
d_gene: .
j_gene: TRBJ1-4
abundance: many
v_gene: TRBV4-3

CDR3nt: TGTGCCAGCAGTCTATTGGGCGGAGATTTGTACGAGCAGTACTTC
CDR3aa: CASSLLGGDLYEQYF
len: 15
d_gene: .
j_gene: TRBJ2-7
abundance: medium-sized
v_gene: TRBV28

CDR3nt: TGTGCCAGCAGTTCCCCGGACACCTTCTCCTACGAGCAGTACTTC
CDR3aa: CASSSPDTFSYEQYF
len: 15
d_gene: .
j_gene: TRBJ2-7
abundance: .
v_gene: TRBV6-6

CDR3nt: TGTGCCATCAGTGGGGGAAAGGGTGAGACCCAGTACTTC
CDR3aa: CAISGGKGETQYF
len: 13
d_gene: .
j_gene: TRBJ2-5
abundance: many
v_gene: TRBV10-3

CDR3nt: TGTGCCAGCAGCGGGGGAACTGAAGCTTTCTTT
CDR3aa: CASSGGTEAFF
len: 11
d_gene: .
j_gene: TRBJ1-1
abundance: many
v_gene: TRBV7-2

CDR3nt: TGTGCCAGCTCACCACAGGACAGTAGCTCTGGAAACACCATATATTTT
CDR3aa: CASSPQDSSSGNTIYF
len: 16
d_gene: .
j_gene: TRBJ1-3
abundance: .
v_gene: TRBV18

CDR3nt: TGTGCCAGCAGTTACCCAGGGGGCGGGGGAGGCACAGATACGCAGTATTTT
CDR3aa: CASSYPGGGGGTDTQYF
len: 17
d_gene: .
j_gene: TRBJ2-3
abundance: .
v_gene: TRBV6-2/TRBV6-3

CDR3nt: TGTGCCAGCAGTGGGAGGTCAGCCTACAATGAGCAGTTCTTC
CDR3aa: CASSGRSAYNEQFF
len: 14
d_gene: .
j_gene: TRBJ2-1
abundance: many
v_gene: TRBV2

CDR3nt: TGTGCCACCCGCCCTACCGAGGACGGCTACGGGGTATACGAGCAGTACTTC
CDR3aa: CATRPTEDGYGVYEQYF
len: 17
d_gene: .
j_gene: TRBJ2-7
abundance: .
v_gene: TRBV27

CDR3nt: TGCGCCAGCAGCATAATGGGACAGCGGAACACTGAAGCTTTCTTT
CDR3aa: CASSIMGQRNTEAFF
len: 15
d_gene: TRBD1
j_gene: TRBJ1-1
abundance: few
v_gene: TRBV5-1

CDR3nt: TGTGCCAGCAGTTATCAGGGTAGGAAGCAGTACTTC
CDR3aa: CASSYQGRKQYF
len: 12
d_gene: .
j_gene: TRBJ2-7
abundance: few
v_gene: TRBV6-5

CDR3nt: TGTGCCAGCAGTCCGGGACAGTATCAGTATTTT
CDR3aa: CASSPGQYQYF
len: 11
d_gene: TRBD1
j_gene: TRBJ2-3
abundance: many
v_gene: TRBV6-2/TRBV6-3

CDR3nt: TGCAGCGTCTTACCACACACCGGGGAGCTGTTTTTT
CDR3aa: CSVLPHTGELFF
len: 12
d_gene: .
j_gene: TRBJ2-2
abundance: few
v_gene: TRBV29-1

CDR3nt: TGTGCCAGCAGAAACGAATGGTCCTACGAGCAGTACTTC
CDR3aa: CASRNEWSYEQYF
len: 13
d_gene: .
j_gene: TRBJ2-7
abundance: .
v_gene: TRBV2

CDR3nt: TGCAGCGTCTCTACAGGGAAGAACACTGAAGCTTTCTTT
CDR3aa: CSVSTGKNTEAFF
len: 13
d_gene: .
j_gene: TRBJ1-1
abundance: many
v_gene: TRBV29-1

CDR3nt: TGTGCCACCGCGGGGACAGGCTACAATGAGCAGTTCTTC
CDR3aa: CATAGTGYNEQFF
len: 13
d_gene: TRBD1
j_gene: TRBJ2-1
abundance: .
v_gene: TRBV24-1

CDR3nt: TGTGCCAGCAGTTACGGAGGTGTTTTGCCCCAGCATTTT
CDR3aa: CASSYGGVLPQHF
len: 13
d_gene: .
j_gene: TRBJ1-5
abundance: .
v_gene: TRBV6-2/TRBV6-3

CDR3nt: TGCGCCAGCAGCCAGGGGCATCGTGGCTATGGCTACACCTTC
CDR3aa: CASSQGHRGYGYTF
len: 14
d_gene: .
j_gene: TRBJ1-2
abundance: many
v_gene: TRBV4-3

CDR3nt: TGCGCCAGCAGGCCGGGCCAGGGCCAGGAGCTGTTTTTT
CDR3aa: CASRPGQGQELFF
len: 13
d_gene: .
j_gene: TRBJ2-2
abundance: few
v_gene: TRBV5-1

CDR3nt: TGTGCCAGCAGTACCCCGAACACAGATACGCAGTATTTT
CDR3aa: CASSTPNTDTQYF
len: 13
d_gene: .
j_gene: TRBJ2-3
abundance: few
v_gene: TRBV28

CDR3nt: TGTGCCAGCAGCTTGGGCGGGGGGCTAAGCACAGATACGCAGTATTTT
CDR3aa: CASSLGGGLSTDTQYF
len: 16
d_gene: TRBD2
j_gene: TRBJ2-3
abundance: .
v_gene: TRBV5-4

CDR3nt: TGTGCCAGCAGCCCTCCCTGGACTAGCGGGGAGAGACATACTAGCACAGATACGCAGTATTTT
CDR3aa: CASSPPWTSGERHTSTDTQYF
len: 21
d_gene: TRBD2
j_gene: TRBJ2-3
abundance: many
v_gene: TRBV11-2

CDR3nt: TGTGCCAGCAGGCCACCGGAGACAGGGCCCCGACACTCCGGGGGCACTGAAGCTTTCTTT
CDR3aa: CASRPPETGPRHSGGTEAFF
len: 20
d_gene: TRBD1
j_gene: TRBJ1-1
abundance: .
v_gene: TRBV2

CDR3nt: TGTGCCAGCATGGCGGACATAGGCACAGATACGCAGTATTTT
CDR3aa: CASMADIGTDTQYF
len: 14
d_gene: .
j_gene: TRBJ2-3
abundance: many
v_gene: TRBV6-5

CDR3nt: TGCGCCAGCAGCGGTCCGGGACAGAATTCACCCCTCCACTTT
CDR3aa: CASSGPGQNSPLHF
len: 14
d_gene: TRBD1
j_gene: TRBJ1-6
abundance: few
v_gene: TRBV5-1

CDR3nt: TGTGCCAGCAGTCGCGGGTCAACCACAGATACGCAGTATTTT
CDR3aa: CASSRGSTTDTQYF
len: 14
d_gene: .
j_gene: TRBJ2-3
abundance: many
v_gene: TRBV6-2/TRBV6-3

CDR3nt: TGTGCCACCTCACCCCTCCGGGACAGGGGACCCGATAGCAATCAGCCCCAGCATTTT
CDR3aa: CATSPLRDRGPDSNQPQHF
len: 19
d_gene: TRBD1
j_gene: TRBJ1-5
abundance: .
v_gene: TRBV27

CDR3nt: TGTGCCAGCCTCCAGCGCGGGGGAGCAGATACGCAGTATTTT
CDR3aa: CASLQRGGADTQYF
len: 14
d_gene: TRBD2
j_gene: TRBJ2-3
abundance: many
v_gene: TRBV7-2

CDR3nt: TGTGCCAGCAGCGCCTACAGGGGCGGAAACACCATATATTTT
CDR3aa: CASSAYRGGNTIYF
len: 14
d_gene: TRBD1
j_gene: TRBJ1-3
abundance: .
v_gene: TRBV7-2

CDR3nt: TGTGCCAGCAGTTCGTCAGTATACTCTGGAAACACCATATATTTT
CDR3aa: CASSSSVYSGNTIYF
len: 15
d_gene: .
j_gene: TRBJ1-3
abundance: few
v_gene: TRBV28

CDR3nt: TGTGCCAGCAGCTCGACTCCACTTGGCGCAGATACGCAGTATTTT
CDR3aa: CASSSTPLGADTQYF
len: 15
d_gene: .
j_gene: TRBJ2-3
abundance: many
v_gene: TRBV11-3

CDR3nt: TGCAGTGCTAGATTTCCCTCTGGTCACGGCAATCAGCCCCAGCATTTT
CDR3aa: CSARFPSGHGNQPQHF
len: 16
d_gene: .
j_gene: TRBJ1-5
abundance: many
v_gene: TRBV20-1

CDR3nt: TGTGCCAGCAGTTCGGACAATTTCTACAATGAGCAGTTCTTC
CDR3aa: CASSSDNFYNEQFF
len: 14
d_gene: .
j_gene: TRBJ2-1
abundance: few
v_gene: TRBV27

CDR3nt: TGTGCCAGCAGCTTAATTCAGGGGTCTGGCTACACCTTC
CDR3aa: CASSLIQGSGYTF
len: 13
d_gene: .
j_gene: TRBJ1-2
abundance: few
v_gene: TRBV7-3

CDR3nt: TGCGCCAGCAGCCCGAACCCGGGACTAGGGTCAGATACGCAGTATTTT
CDR3aa: CASSPNPGLGSDTQYF
len: 16
d_gene: TRBD2
j_gene: TRBJ2-3
abundance: many
v_gene: TRBV5-1

CDR3nt: TGTGCCAGCAGTTACTCGAACAGCGGGGGGCCGGGAGAGCAGTACTTC
CDR3aa: CASSYSNSGGPGEQYF
len: 16
d_gene: TRBD2
j_gene: TRBJ2-7
abundance: few
v_gene: TRBV6-5

CDR3nt: TGCAGTGCTAGATCCGGACACCTTAGCAATCAGCCCCAGCATTTT
CDR3aa: CSARSGHLSNQPQHF
len: 15
d_gene: .
j_gene: TRBJ1-5
abundance: .
v_gene: TRBV20-1

CDR3nt: TGCAGTGCTAGAGATCCAGTAGGGGGCAAGGTGAACACTGAAGCTTTCTTT
CDR3aa: CSARDPVGGKVNTEAFF
len: 17
d_gene: TRBD1
j_gene: TRBJ1-1
abundance: few
v_gene: TRBV20-1

CDR3nt: TGTGCCAGCAGTTCCCCGGGGGAAGAGACCCAGTACTTC
CDR3aa: CASSSPGEETQYF
len: 13
d_gene: .
j_gene: TRBJ2-5
abundance: .
v_gene: TRBV28

CDR3nt: TGTGCCAGCCGAGGATCCGGCACAGATACGCAGTATTTT
CDR3aa: CASRGSGTDTQYF
len: 13
d_gene: .
j_gene: TRBJ2-3
abundance: many
v_gene: TRBV6-2/TRBV6-3

CDR3nt: TGTGCCAGCAGCGCGGAACATGGCAACTATGGCTACACCTTC
CDR3aa: CASSAEHGNYGYTF
len: 14
d_gene: .
j_gene: TRBJ1-2
abundance: .
v_gene: TRBV9

CDR3nt: TGTGCCAGCAGTTTTGGTGGGACCGCCATCTATGGCTACACCTTC
CDR3aa: CASSFGGTAIYGYTF
len: 15
d_gene: .
j_gene: TRBJ1-2
abundance: .
v_gene: TRBV28

CDR3nt: TGTGCCAGCAGTTACGGGGGAGGCCATGGAAACACCATATATTTT
CDR3aa: CASSYGGGHGNTIYF
len: 15
d_gene: .
j_gene: TRBJ1-3
abundance: many
v_gene: TRBV6-2/TRBV6-3

CDR3nt: TGCGCCAGCGGATGGACAGGGAATTTAGGTGAGCAGTTCTTC
CDR3aa: CASGWTGNLGEQFF
len: 14
d_gene: TRBD1
j_gene: TRBJ2-1
abundance: .
v_gene: TRBV4-3

CDR3nt: TGTGCCAGCAGCCTAACTAGCGGGGGCAAGGAGCAGTACTTC
CDR3aa: CASSLTSGGKEQYF
len: 14
d_gene: TRBD2
j_gene: TRBJ2-7
abundance: few
v_gene: TRBV7-9

CDR3nt: TGTGCCAGCAGCTTATTGGGAATCAATCAGCCCCAGCATTTT
CDR3aa: CASSLLGINQPQHF
len: 14
d_gene: .
j_gene: TRBJ1-5
abundance: .
v_gene: TRBV7-2

CDR3nt: TGTGCCAGCAGCGTAGGAAGGGGGGCTTCTGGAAACACCATATATTTT
CDR3aa: CASSVGRGASGNTIYF
len: 16
d_gene: .
j_gene: TRBJ1-3
abundance: .
v_gene: TRBV9

CDR3nt: TGTGCCAGCAGCTCTGGGCTAACTGAAGCTTTCTTT
CDR3aa: CASSSGLTEAFF
len: 12
d_gene: .
j_gene: TRBJ1-1
abundance: many
v_gene: TRBV7-9

CDR3nt: TGTGCCAGCAGCTTTCTGGGACAGTTCTATGGCTACACCTTC
CDR3aa: CASSFLGQFYGYTF
len: 14
d_gene: TRBD1
j_gene: TRBJ1-2
abundance: .
v_gene: TRBV11-2

CDR3nt: TGCGCCAGCAGTCTCGATATGGGCAGAAGCTCCTACGAGCAGTACTTC
CDR3aa: CASSLDMGRSSYEQYF
len: 16
d_gene: .
j_gene: TRBJ2-7
abundance: .
v_gene: TRBV4-1